The clone carrying this TCR beta chain was observed a handful of times. The target antigen is unknown. Amplification targeted TCR beta CDR3 regions from RNA transcripts. HTBI primers were employed in a first-round RT-PCR of the TCR CDR3. TCRdb called the multiplex PCR reads again in MiXCR, with one record for every CDR3 protein. The data contain hundreds of thousands of distinct CDR3 sequences, roughly 15% of them singletons. The sample originates from a study of T cells in Graves' hyperthyroidism and ophthalmopathy. The wider study: The blood sample was taken at first diagnosis, before treatment began. Findings of the study overall: Most thyroid clonotypes expanded above 0.001 were also detected in blood. Researchers report that a 13 V-J model separated ophthalmopathy from stable hyperthyroidism.

Used for diagnoses were clinical symptoms, serum thyroxine and TRAb, thyroid ultrasound and orbital computed tomography. What was sequenced was blood. This sequence originates from a woman aged 18-29 years with Graves' ophthalmopathy.

CDR3 sequence (DNA): TGTGCCACCTTGGACAGGGGGCATAACTATGGCTACACCTTC. This codes for CATLDRGHNYGYTF. J is TRBJ1-2 and V is TRBV27; the match to TRBD1 covers 11 bases. Trimming cost V 10 bases and J 1 base; bases outside gene matches: 5. The length of the CDR3 is 14 residues. CDR1 is MNHEY, CDR2 SMNVEV, per germline (reference sequence).